The rows below give T cell receptor beta chains drawn from one sample of a study of early T cells in non-severe SARS-CoV-2 infection. TCRdb fed the 5' RACE reads into MiXCR, producing one record per CDR3 protein. Of tens of thousands of distinct CDR3 sequences in the sample, 10% to 15% were seen once. Sequencing was carried out using whole blood. The receptors shown here come from an adult who was a healthcare worker with PCR-confirmed SARS-CoV-2 infection or an uninfected control (not recorded which). Both conserved end residues are part of each CDR3. Each record gives: CDR3 protein, CDR3 DNA, V gene, D gene, J gene, clone size. D genes are given only for firm matches. Clone size is stated in some rows and not others, as once, few, many or a class when expanded.

CDR3: CASSSQGGRELFF
DNA: TGTGCCAGCAGCTCCCAAGGAGGCAGGGAGCTGTTTTTT
V: TRBV9
D: .
J: TRBJ2-2
size: .

CDR3: CSARARGTNTGELFF
DNA: TGCAGTGCTAGGGCTAGGGGGACCAACACCGGGGAGCTGTTTTTT
V: TRBV20-1
D: .
J: TRBJ2-2
size: many

CDR3: CSGGTDTQYF
DNA: TGCAGTGGGGGCACAGATACGCAGTATTTT
V: TRBV20-1
D: .
J: TRBJ2-3
size: .

CDR3: CAWSAGRTYEQYF
DNA: TGTGCCTGGAGTGCGGGACGGACCTACGAGCAGTACTTC
V: TRBV30
D: .
J: TRBJ2-7
size: .

CDR3: CASIATSGGSTDTQYF
DNA: TGTGCCAGCATTGCGACTAGCGGGGGCAGCACAGATACGCAGTATTTT
V: TRBV28
D: TRBD2
J: TRBJ2-3
size: few

CDR3: CASSFSGNTEAFF
DNA: TGTGCCAGCAGCTTTTCAGGGAACACTGAAGCTTTCTTT
V: TRBV11-1
D: .
J: TRBJ1-1
size: few

CDR3: CSALDAAGGRPSTDTQYF
DNA: TGCAGTGCTCTCGATGCAGCGGGGGGCCGCCCTAGCACAGATACGCAGTATTTT
V: TRBV20-1
D: TRBD2
J: TRBJ2-3
size: medium-sized

CDR3: CARADRNSPLHF
DNA: TGTGCCAGGGCGGACAGAAATTCACCCCTCCACTTT
V: TRBV2
D: .
J: TRBJ1-6
size: .

CDR3: CASSFGSGETQYF
DNA: TGTGCCAGCAGCTTCGGGAGTGGAGAGACCCAGTACTTC
V: TRBV11-2
D: .
J: TRBJ2-5
size: many

CDR3: CSVEHVNSEAFF
DNA: TGCAGCGTTGAACACGTGAACTCTGAAGCTTTCTTT
V: TRBV29-1
D: .
J: TRBJ1-1
size: .

CDR3: CASSLLDLHYEQYF
DNA: TGTGCCAGCAGCTTACTGGACTTACACTACGAGCAGTACTTC
V: TRBV5-4
D: .
J: TRBJ2-7
size: many

CDR3: CASRYNSPLHF
DNA: TGTGCCAGCAGATATAATTCACCCCTCCACTTT
V: TRBV6-2/TRBV6-3
D: .
J: TRBJ1-6
size: .

CDR3: CASRWGSKNEQFF
DNA: TGTGCCAGTAGATGGGGCAGTAAGAATGAGCAGTTCTTC
V: TRBV19
D: .
J: TRBJ2-1
size: many

CDR3: CAISTQRRTYEQYF
DNA: TGTGCCATCTCCACTCAGCGCCGTACCTACGAGCAGTACTTC
V: TRBV2
D: .
J: TRBJ2-7
size: few

CDR3: CSADTPAGYTF
DNA: TGCAGTGCTGACACACCAGCGGGCTACACCTTC
V: TRBV20-1
D: .
J: TRBJ1-2
size: few

CDR3: CASSSSLMSPLHF
DNA: TGTGCCAGCAGCTCCTCGTTGATGTCACCCCTCCACTTT
V: TRBV5-6
D: .
J: TRBJ1-6
size: .

CDR3: CASRAPRGLAYNSPLHF
DNA: TGTGCCAGCAGGGCCCCGAGGGGGTTAGCATATAATTCACCCCTCCACTTT
V: TRBV9
D: .
J: TRBJ1-6
size: once

CDR3: CASSQAIADTQYF
DNA: TGTGCCAGCAGCCAAGCAATCGCAGATACGCAGTATTTT
V: TRBV3-1
D: .
J: TRBJ2-3
size: .

CDR3: CAWSVSSGNTIYF
DNA: TGTGCCTGGAGTGTATCCAGCGGAAACACCATATATTTT
V: TRBV30
D: .
J: TRBJ1-3
size: many

CDR3: CSARAGQGGNNEQFF
DNA: TGCAGTGCTAGAGCTGGTCAGGGCGGGAACAATGAGCAGTTCTTC
V: TRBV20-1
D: .
J: TRBJ2-1
size: .

CDR3: CATALGGTYEQYF
DNA: TGTGCCACGGCCCTGGGCGGAACCTACGAGCAGTACTTC
V: TRBV24-1
D: .
J: TRBJ2-7
size: many

CDR3: CASTPTSKVSDTQYF
DNA: TGTGCCAGTACCCCGACTAGTAAGGTTTCAGATACGCAGTATTTT
V: TRBV19
D: .
J: TRBJ2-3
size: .

CDR3: CASSIGSRASTEAFF
DNA: TGTGCCAGTAGTATAGGATCCAGGGCGTCCACTGAAGCTTTCTTT
V: TRBV19
D: .
J: TRBJ1-1
size: many